The present TCR beta chain was sequenced within a study of blood T cell repertoires in COVID-19. Looking at the study overall: The study drew acute and convalescent COVID-19 samples from the United States, Italy and Spain.

Enrollees, about 18 to 89 years old, lived in some 24 US areas. Participants classified as exposed had met a COVID-19 case within 2 weeks before study entry. CDR3 length equals 14 residues. The V end lost 0 bases, the J end lost 0 bases, and 6 bases lay between the germline ends. CDR1 and CDR2 from the germline V gene are SGHKS and YYEKEE (reference sequence). Under the authors' procedure: Amplification with reference gene primers provided the estimates of nucleated cell counts. Clones were read by immunoSEQ multiplex PCR, and TCRdb kept only the in-frame ones, dropping some. For V, J and clone size, that table is used; D and trimming come from the DNA. The sample carries over 350,000 clones, roughly 92% recorded once.

Material for sequencing was PBMCs or T cells enriched from blood (not recorded which). V usage is TRBV5-5 and J usage is TRBJ1-2, with D unresolved. The receptor was isolated from a woman between 35 and 50 years old who had been exposed to COVID-19. CDR3 sequence (DNA): TGTGCCAGCAGCTTGGGTAGCTCTAACTATGGCTACACCTTC. Its translation is CASSLGSSNYGYTF. The variable domain in full, with the rest retrieved from reference TRBV5-5 and TRBJ1-2, is DAGVTQSPTHLIKTRGQQVTLRCSPISGHKSVSWYQQVLGQGPQFIFQYYEKEERGRGNFPDRFSARQFPNYSSELNVNALLLGDSALYLCASSLGSSNYGYTFGSGTRLTVV.